The TCR beta chain under discussion was sequenced for a study of T cells in localized non-small cell lung cancer. Study results and caveats: Heterogeneity cannot be ruled out, as sequencing used one tumor region only. A median roughly 57 of the top 100 tumor clones appeared in adjacent lung. Higher T cell density in the blood was associated with longer overall survival, whereas higher adjacent-lung clonality associated with shorter survival. Uninvolved neighboring lung showed the greatest T cell clonality, exceeding tumor.

The germline CDR1 and CDR2 sequences are SGHDN and FVKESK. Losses at the gene ends were 1 base for V and 5 bases for J; bases not matched to a gene: 13. The CDR3 runs 18 residues. Comments on this clone: Its antigen is currently unknown.

Here immunoSEQ multiplex PCR was the method, and the copy in TCRdb shows in-frame clones only, minus some. The table has about 59,000 clones, roughly 90% seen once; the top ten hold just under 20%. The J gene is TRBJ2-3, the V gene TRBV14; 9 bases line up with TRBD1. Here the sequenced sample was peripheral blood, taken before any cancer treatment. The TCR comes from a man aged 35 to 69 with stage I lung adenocarcinoma. CDR3 protein: CASSQGIRTGDFGDTQYF. CDR3 nucleotide sequence: TGTGCCAGCAGCCAAGGAATCCGGACAGGGGATTTTGGAGATACGCAGTATTTT.